Below are 21 T cell receptor beta chains sequenced from a single sample in a study of shared clonotypes between healthy human individuals. The table came from immunoSEQ multiplex PCR; TCRdb's copy has only in-frame clones and leaves some out. The sample lists 550,000 to 850,000 clones; roughly 70% were seen once. The material sequenced was memory CD4+ T cells sorted from blood. Subset in this sample: CD45RA-negative fraction. These receptors came from a woman aged 25 to 39 in good health.

The chain joins TRBV12-5 to TRBJ1-5; D is perhaps TRBD1 (5 bases). V was shortened by 0 bases and J by 0 bases, with 15 bases between the two germline ends. The CDR3 is 18 amino acids. CDR1 is LGHNT and CDR2 is FRNRAP in the germline V gene. The CDR3 loop is CASGLVRVREDSNQPQHF. The CDR3 bases are TGTGCTAGTGGTTTGGTACGGGTCAGGGAAGATAGCAATCAGCCCCAGCATTTT.

The chain uses TRBV7-9 and TRBJ1-3; 8 nucleotides agree with TRBD1. CDR1 SEHNR and CDR2 FQNEAQ come from the germline V gene (reference sequence). CDR3 length: 15 amino acids. The J segment lost 2 bases and the V segment lost 6 bases, leaving 6 bases of the junction unmatched. The CDR3 loop reads CASSTGGGPGNTIYF. The CDR3 DNA sequence: TGTGCCAGCAGTACAGGGGGAGGGCCTGGAAACACCATATATTTT.

This clone occurred once. V and J are TRBV7-2 and TRBJ2-5, with 10 bases aligning to TRBD1. The length of the CDR3 is 14 residues. The junction had 3 bases not matched to a gene; V was cut back by 4 bases and J by 4 bases. CDR1 SGHTA and CDR2 FQGNSA come from the germline V gene. The CDR3 DNA reads as TGTGCCAGCAGCTCGACAGGGGGCAGAGAGACCCAGTACTTC. Protein sequence: CASSSTGGRETQYF.

This clone was seen just once. The CDR3 nucleotides read TGTGCCAGCAGCCCGGGACAGGGGCACTACGAGCAGTACTTC. Its translation is CASSPGQGHYEQYF. The V and J genes are TRBV9 and TRBJ2-7, with 10 bases fitting TRBD1. CDR1 is SGDLS, CDR2 YYNGEE, per germline. This CDR3 region has 14 residues. Trimming at V came to 4 bases and at J to 3 bases, leaving 4 bases not matched to a gene.

The rearrangement links TRBV18 to TRBJ1-1, with D possibly being TRBD1 (5 bases). V was trimmed by 6 bases and J by 0 bases, leaving 11 bases between them. The CDR3 extends over 14 amino acids. The germline gives CDR1 KGHSH, CDR2 LQKENI. In DNA, the CDR3 is TGTGCCAGCTCGCACGACAGTCTGAACACTGAAGCTTTCTTT. Its translation: CASSHDSLNTEAFF. Using reference TRBV18 and TRBJ1-1 for the parts outside the CDR3, the full variable domain is NAGVMQNPRHLVRRRGQEARLRCSPMKGHSHVYWYRQLPEEGLKFMVYLQKENIIDESGMPKERFSAEFPKEGPSILRIQQVVRGDSAAYFCASSHDSLNTEAFFGQGTRLTVV.

The V and J genes are TRBV28 and TRBJ2-3; D is uncertain. The CDR3 has 18 amino acids. Germline CDR1 reads MDHEN; CDR2 reads SYDVKM. V was pared by 3 bases and J by 1 base, with 20 bases between. CDR3: CASSLGPIKGLGTDTQYF. DNA of the CDR3: TGTGCCAGCAGTTTGGGCCCCATTAAGGGTTTGGGCACAGATACGCAGTATTTT.

The rearrangement joins TRBV2 to TRBJ2-1; D unresolved. There are 11 residues in the CDR3. V was clipped by 7 bases and J by 8 bases, with 9 bases between them. The germline gives CDR1 SNHLY, CDR2 FYNNEI. CDR3 bases: TGTGCCAGCACCGAGGCTTATGAGCAGTTCTTC. Protein: CASTEAYEQFF.

The sample holds one count of this clone. This chain uses TRBV5-6 with TRBJ2-2; D perhaps matches TRBD2 (6 bases). CDR3 length: 15 amino acids. Germline CDR1 SGHDT, CDR2 YYEEEE. V lost 5 bases to trimming and J lost 2 bases, with 13 bases between them. The CDR3 region is CASRPWDSNTGELFF. The CDR3 DNA sequence: TGTGCCAGCAGGCCGTGGGACTCTAACACCGGGGAGCTGTTTTTT.

The chain carries TRBV10-1 and TRBJ1-1; D gene ambiguous. The germline V gene encodes CDR1 WNHNN and CDR2 SYGVQD (reference sequence). Trimming shortened V by 4 bases and J by 1 base, and 7 bases separated the two germline ends. The CDR3 runs to 13 residues. Here the CDR3 DNA reads TGCGCCAGCAGTGTCGGAGAGAACACTGAAGCTTTCTTT. Amino acid sequence: CASSVGENTEAFF.

The chain recombines TRBV28 with TRBJ1-2; TRBD1 matches 9 bases. This CDR3 is 17 amino acids long. Per the germline V gene, CDR1 is MDHEN and CDR2 is SYDVKM. Germline trimming cut 5 bases from V and 4 bases from J; bases unmatched to any gene: 14. The CDR3 sequence is CASSLSRDRAGSYGYTF. CDR3 nucleotide sequence: TGTGCCAGCAGTCTATCCCGGGACAGGGCGGGATCCTATGGCTACACCTTC.

This clone was counted a few times. The rearrangement joins TRBV6-5 to TRBJ2-3; D is possibly TRBD1 or TRBD2 (5 bases each). CDR1 is MNHEY, CDR2 SVGAGI, per germline. The CDR3 length is 15 residues. V shed 2 bases and J shed 5 bases, with 14 bases lying between them. DNA for the CDR3: TGTGCCAGCAGTTACAAGGGCAGGGAGTTAGATACGCAGTATTTT. Encoded protein: CASSYKGRELDTQYF.

This clone was observed a handful of times. The V gene is TRBV6-1, the J gene TRBJ1-1, with a possible D match to TRBD1 (5 bases). The CDR3 covers 14 residues. The germline V and J ends were trimmed by 5 bases and 4 bases, with 14 bases remaining between them. The germline gives CDR1 MNHNS, CDR2 SASEGT. As DNA, the CDR3 is TGTGCCAGCAGTTTTTCGGGGGTTGGCACTGAAGCTTTCTTT. It encodes CASSFSGVGTEAFF.

The genes are TRBV5-5 and TRBJ1-1; D is unclear. Trimming took 2 bases from V and 5 from J, leaving 7 bases between them. CDR3 length: 12 amino acids. In germline, CDR1 is SGHKS, CDR2 YYEKEE (reference sequence). CDR3 coding DNA: TGTGCCAGCAGCTTCTACGGAACTGAAGCTTTCTTT. Translated: CASSFYGTEAFF.

This clone has a count of ten or more. The J gene is TRBJ2-7, the V gene TRBV19; 11 bases are shared with TRBD2. Looked up from germline, CDR1 is LNHDA and CDR2 is SQIVND (reference sequence). There are 20 residues in the CDR3. The trim removed 0 bases at V and 4 bases at J, leaving 17 bases unmatched. The CDR3: CASSIEGRSLAGAGVYEQYF. CDR3 in DNA: TGTGCCAGTAGTATAGAAGGAAGGTCACTAGCGGGAGCAGGGGTTTACGAGCAGTACTTC.

This clone was seen ten or more times. This sequence joins TRBV19 and TRBJ2-7; D call uncertain. V dropped 1 base and J dropped 4 bases, with 14 bases sitting between them. The CDR3 covers 15 residues. The V gene's germline CDR1 is LNHDA and CDR2 SQIVND (reference sequence). The CDR3 bases are TGTGCCAGTAGTATAGGATCGGAGAATCCGTACGAGCAGTACTTC. Residues: CASSIGSENPYEQYF.

The rearrangement joins TRBV27 to TRBJ1-2; unclear D gene. This CDR3 comprises 15 residues. Germline CDR1 and CDR2: MNHEY and SMNVEV (reference sequence). Trimming took off 6 bases at V and 0 bases at J, with 14 bases between the two ends. The CDR3 region has the DNA TGTGCCAGCAGAGGGAGTGGCACAGCTAACTATGGCTACACCTTC. Translation: CASRGSGTANYGYTF.

The rearrangement uses TRBV10-2 and TRBJ1-1; D not certain. The CDR3 extends over 14 amino acids. The V end was cut by 8 bases, the J end by 1 base, with 14 bases between. Germline assignment: CDR1 WSHSY and CDR2 SAAADI. The CDR3 reads CASRGRQSNTEAFF. In nucleotides, the CDR3 is TGCGCCAGCCGGGGTCGCCAGTCGAACACTGAAGCTTTCTTT.

This rearrangement joins TRBV18 to TRBJ2-7; D is ambiguous. Germline-derived CDR1 and CDR2 are KGHSH and LQKENI. Trimming took 3 bases from V and 7 from J, leaving 16 bases between them. The CDR3 is made up of 14 amino acids. The CDR3 reads CASSPWNTDGEQYF. DNA of the CDR3: TGTGCCAGCTCACCTTGGAATACCGACGGGGAGCAGTACTTC. Looking up the rest from reference TRBV18 and TRBJ2-7 gives the full variable domain: NAGVMQNPRHLVRRRGQEARLRCSPMKGHSHVYWYRQLPEEGLKFMVYLQKENIIDESGMPKERFSAEFPKEGPSILRIQQVVRGDSAAYFCASSPWNTDGEQYFGPGTRLTVT.

V and J are TRBV10-3 and TRBJ2-5; no clear D. V lost 0 bases and J lost 1, with 6 bases in between. The V gene's germline CDR1 is ENHRY and CDR2 SYGVKD. The CDR3 totals 14 residues. CDR3 sequence: CAISESGTQETQYF. DNA of the CDR3: TGTGCCATCAGTGAGTCTGGTACCCAAGAGACCCAGTACTTC.

The CDR3 sequence is CSVDSASGSRETQYF. The CDR3 nucleotides are TGCAGCGTTGACTCGGCTAGCGGGAGCCGGGAGACCCAGTACTTC. V is TRBV29-1 and J is TRBJ2-5; 10 bases agree with TRBD2. From germline, CDR1 is SQVTM and CDR2 ANQGSEA. The V gene end was trimmed by 3 bases and the J gene end by 5 bases; junction bases not matched to a gene: 9. CDR3 length equals 15 residues. The entire variable domain, with the rest obtained from reference TRBV29-1 and TRBJ2-5, is as follows: SAVISQKPSRDICQRGTSLTIQCQVDSQVTMMFWYRQQPGQSLTLIATANQGSEATYESGFVIDKFPISRPNLTFSTLTVSNMSPEDSSIYLCSVDSASGSRETQYFGPGTRLLVL.

The J gene is TRBJ2-2, the V gene TRBV19, with TRBD1 as a possible D gene (6 bases). CDR3 length: 15 amino acids. Germline V gene sequence: CDR1 LNHDA, CDR2 SQIVND (reference sequence). Trimming took 1 base from V and 6 from J, leaving 12 bases between them. The DNA of the CDR3 is TGTGCCAGTAGTATAGCGCAGGGGCACCCCGGGGAGCTGTTTTTT. Amino acid sequence: CASSIAQGHPGELFF.